This TCR beta chain stems from a study of CD8+ T cells in alopecia areata. About the research overall: Treated patients were given oral tofacitinib, which was dosed at 5 to 10 mg twice daily. Study-level results: Alopecia totalis/universalis scalp especially showed more expanded CD8+ clones than normal scalp.

Specimens obtained from alopecia areata patients comprised lesional scalp punch biopsies and peripheral blood. PBMCs provided sorted CD4+ and CD8+ T cells. This clone was picked up a small number of times. Its antigen is still unknown. Isolated RNA was reverse transcribed into cDNA used as the sequencing template. This table comes from immunoSEQ multiplex PCR, and its TCRdb copy is limited to in-frame clones, with some not included. The repertoire includes roughly 180,000 clones, 50% to 70% of them detected once, and about 1.5% sits in the top ten. Per the germline V gene, CDR1 is SGHRS and CDR2 is YFSETQ. The CDR3 has 14 amino acids. The trim removed 4 bases at V and 3 bases at J, leaving 7 bases unmatched.

The sequencing used CD4+ T cells sorted from blood, collected at week 0. The chain combines TRBV5-1 with TRBJ2-7, with 7 positions matching TRBD2. This sequence was found in a human donor with alopecia areata. CDR3 sequence (DNA): TGCGCCAGCAGCCCCAGCGGGGTCCTCTACGAGCAGTACTTC. It yields the protein CASSPSGVLYEQYF.